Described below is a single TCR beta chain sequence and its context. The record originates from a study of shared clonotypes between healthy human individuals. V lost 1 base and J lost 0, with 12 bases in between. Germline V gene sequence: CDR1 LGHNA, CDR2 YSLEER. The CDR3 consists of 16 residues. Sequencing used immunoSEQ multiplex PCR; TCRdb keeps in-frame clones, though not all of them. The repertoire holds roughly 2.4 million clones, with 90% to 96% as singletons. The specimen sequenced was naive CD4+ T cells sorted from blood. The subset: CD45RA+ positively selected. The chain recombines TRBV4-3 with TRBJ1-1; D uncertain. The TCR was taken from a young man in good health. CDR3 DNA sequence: TGCGCCAGCAGCCAAGTTCCGACAAAAGTGAACACTGAAGCTTTCTTT. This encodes CASSQVPTKVNTEAFF.